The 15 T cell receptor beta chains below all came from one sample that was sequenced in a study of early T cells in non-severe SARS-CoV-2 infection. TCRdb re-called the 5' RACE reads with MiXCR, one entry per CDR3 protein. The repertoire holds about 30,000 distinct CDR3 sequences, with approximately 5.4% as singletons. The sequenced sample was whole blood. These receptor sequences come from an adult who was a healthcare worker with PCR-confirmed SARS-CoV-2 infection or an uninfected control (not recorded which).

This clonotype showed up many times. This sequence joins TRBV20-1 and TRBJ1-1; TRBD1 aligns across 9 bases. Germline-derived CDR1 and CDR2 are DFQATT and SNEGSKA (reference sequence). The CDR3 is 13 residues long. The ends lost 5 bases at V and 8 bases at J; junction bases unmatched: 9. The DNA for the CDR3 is TGCAGTGCTGAACGGGACAGGGTTTTGGAAGCTTTCTTT. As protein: CSAERDRVLEAFF.

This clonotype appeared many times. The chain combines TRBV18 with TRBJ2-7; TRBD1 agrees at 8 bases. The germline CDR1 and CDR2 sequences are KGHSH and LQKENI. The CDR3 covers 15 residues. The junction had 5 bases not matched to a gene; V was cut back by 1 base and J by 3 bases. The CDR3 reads CASSPRDRIFYEQYF. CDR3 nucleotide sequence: TGTGCCAGCTCACCACGGGACAGGATTTTCTACGAGCAGTACTTC.

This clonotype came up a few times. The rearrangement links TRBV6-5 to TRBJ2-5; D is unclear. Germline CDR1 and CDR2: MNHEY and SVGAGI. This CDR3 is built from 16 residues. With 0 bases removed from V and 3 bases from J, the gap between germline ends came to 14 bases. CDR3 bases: TGTGCCAGCAGTTACTCGAGTATCCTAGGAGAAGAGACCCAGTACTTC. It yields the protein CASSYSSILGEETQYF.

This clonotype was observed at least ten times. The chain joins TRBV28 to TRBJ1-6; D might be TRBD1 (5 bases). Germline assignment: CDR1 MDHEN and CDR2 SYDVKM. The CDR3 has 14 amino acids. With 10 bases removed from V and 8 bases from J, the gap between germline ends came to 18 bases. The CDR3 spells CATTLGVFDSPLHF. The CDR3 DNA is TGTGCCACCACTCTGGGGGTGTTTGATTCACCCCTCCACTTT.

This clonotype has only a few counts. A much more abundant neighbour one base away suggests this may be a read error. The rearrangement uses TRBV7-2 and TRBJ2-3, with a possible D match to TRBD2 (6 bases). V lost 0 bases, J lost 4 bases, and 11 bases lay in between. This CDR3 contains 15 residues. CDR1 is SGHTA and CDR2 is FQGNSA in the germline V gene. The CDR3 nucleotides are TGTGCCAGCAGCTTAGCGGGACCTAGCGCAGATACGCAGTATTTT. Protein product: CASSLAGPSADTQYF.

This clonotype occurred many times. The CDR3 sequence: CASSPWTDLYNSPLHF. CDR3 nucleotides: TGTGCCAGCAGTCCCTGGACGGACCTTTATAATTCACCCCTCCACTTT. This sequence joins TRBV6-2 or TRBV6-3 and TRBJ1-6; D not certain. This CDR3 is built from 16 residues. Trimming took 5 bases from V and 4 from J, leaving 15 bases between them. The germline CDR1 and CDR2 sequences are MNHEY and SVGEGT.

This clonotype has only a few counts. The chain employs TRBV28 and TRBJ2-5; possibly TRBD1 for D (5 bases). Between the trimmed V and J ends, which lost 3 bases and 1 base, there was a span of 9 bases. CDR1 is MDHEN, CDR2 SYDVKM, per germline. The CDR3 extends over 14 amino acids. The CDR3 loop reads CASSFADSQETQYF. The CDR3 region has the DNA TGTGCCAGCAGTTTTGCTGACAGCCAAGAGACCCAGTACTTC.

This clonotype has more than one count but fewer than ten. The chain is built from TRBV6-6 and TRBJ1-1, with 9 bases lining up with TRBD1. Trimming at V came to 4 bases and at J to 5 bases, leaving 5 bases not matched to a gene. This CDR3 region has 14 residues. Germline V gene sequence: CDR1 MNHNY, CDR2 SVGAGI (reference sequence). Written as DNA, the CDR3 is TGTGCCAGCAGTTCTGTGACAGGGGGAACTGAAGCTTTCTTT. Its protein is CASSSVTGGTEAFF.

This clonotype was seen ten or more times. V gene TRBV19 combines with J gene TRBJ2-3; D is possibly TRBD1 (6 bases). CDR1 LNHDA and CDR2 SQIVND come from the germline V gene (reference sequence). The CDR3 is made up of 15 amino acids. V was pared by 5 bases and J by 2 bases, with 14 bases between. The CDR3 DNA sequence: TGTGCCAGTAGTCCGGACAGAAGAAACACAGATACGCAGTATTTT. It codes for CASSPDRRNTDTQYF.

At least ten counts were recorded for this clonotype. The CDR3 region is CASSSASVYTEAFF. CDR3 bases: TGTGCCAGCTCATCAGCCTCGGTATACACTGAAGCTTTCTTT. This chain connects TRBV18 to TRBJ1-1; unclear D gene. Germline lookup yields CDR1 KGHSH and CDR2 LQKENI. CDR3 length equals 14 residues. Trimming left V 5 bases short and J 3 bases short, with 13 bases between.

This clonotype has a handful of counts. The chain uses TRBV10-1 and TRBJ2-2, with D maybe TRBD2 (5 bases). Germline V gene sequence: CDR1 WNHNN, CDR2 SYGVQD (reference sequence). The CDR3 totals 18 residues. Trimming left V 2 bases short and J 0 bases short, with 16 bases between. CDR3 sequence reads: CASSEGRGRLTNTGELFF. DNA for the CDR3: TGCGCCAGCAGTGAGGGGAGAGGCCGACTTACGAACACCGGGGAGCTGTTTTTT.

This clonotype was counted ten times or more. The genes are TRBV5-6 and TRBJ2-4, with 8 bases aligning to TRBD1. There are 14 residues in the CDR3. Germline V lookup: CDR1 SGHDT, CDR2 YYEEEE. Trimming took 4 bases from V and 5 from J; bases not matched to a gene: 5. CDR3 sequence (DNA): TGTGCCAGCAGCAAAGGACAGGGTCAAAACATTCAGTACTTC. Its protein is CASSKGQGQNIQYF.

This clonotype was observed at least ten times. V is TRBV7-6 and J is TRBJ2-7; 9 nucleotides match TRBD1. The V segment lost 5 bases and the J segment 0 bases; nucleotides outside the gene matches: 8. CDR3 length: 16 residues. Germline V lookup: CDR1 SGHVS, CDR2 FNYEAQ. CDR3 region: CASSPRGTGSSYEQYF. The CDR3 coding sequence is TGTGCCAGCAGCCCCAGGGGGACAGGGAGCTCCTACGAGCAGTACTTC. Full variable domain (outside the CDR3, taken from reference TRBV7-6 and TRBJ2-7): GAGVSQSPRYKVTKRGQDVALRCDPISGHVSLYWYRQALGQGPEFLTYFNYEAQQDKSGLPNDRFSAERPEGSISTLTIQRTEQRDSAMYRCASSPRGTGSSYEQYFGPGTRLTVT.

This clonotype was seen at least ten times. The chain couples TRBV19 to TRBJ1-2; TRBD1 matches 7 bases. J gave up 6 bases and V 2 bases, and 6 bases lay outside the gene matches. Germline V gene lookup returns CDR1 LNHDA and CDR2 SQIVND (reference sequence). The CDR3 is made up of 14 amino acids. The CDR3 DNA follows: TGTGCCAGTAGTATAAACAGGGGAACGGATGGCTACACCTTC. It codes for CASSINRGTDGYTF. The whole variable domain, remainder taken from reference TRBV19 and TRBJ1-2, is DGGITQSPKYLFRKEGQNVTLSCEQNLNHDAMYWYRQDPGQGLRLIYYSQIVNDFQKGDIAEGYSVSREKKESFPLTVTSAQKNPTAFYLCASSINRGTDGYTFGSGTRLTVV.

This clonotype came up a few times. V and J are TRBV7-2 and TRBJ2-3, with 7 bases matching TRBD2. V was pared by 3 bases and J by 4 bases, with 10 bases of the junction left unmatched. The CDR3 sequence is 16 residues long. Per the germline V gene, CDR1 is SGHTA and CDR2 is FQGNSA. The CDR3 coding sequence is TGTGCCAGCAGCTTTGGATACGGGCGGGGGTCAGATACGCAGTATTTT. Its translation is CASSFGYGRGSDTQYF.